Presented here are 27 T cell receptor beta chains from one specimen sequenced in a study of blood T cells in healthy people across ages. Using a J-beta primer mix together with a sample-barcoded 5' primer, a second PCR was run for roughly 6 to 12 cycles. TCRdb re-called the 5' RACE reads through MiXCR, storing one row per CDR3 protein. This sample has some 1.6 million distinct CDR3 sequences, with about 35% found just once. Sequencing used blood. Receptors originate from a woman aged 25-40 years in good health.

This clonotype was seen ten or more times. This chain connects TRBV20-1 to TRBJ2-3; 9 nucleotides agree with TRBD2. The CDR3 loop spans 14 amino acids. Unmatched junction bases numbered 5, after V lost 2 bases and J lost 5 bases. Germline V gene data show CDR1 as DFQATT and CDR2 as SNEGSKA (reference sequence). Here the CDR3 reads CSARLAGTGDTQYF. Written as DNA, the CDR3 is TGCAGTGCTAGACTAGCGGGAACGGGAGATACGCAGTATTTT.

The J gene is TRBJ1-2, the V gene TRBV20-1; a weak D match, TRBD1 (5 bases). The CDR3 has 12 residues. In germline, CDR1 is DFQATT, CDR2 SNEGSKA (reference sequence). The CDR3 nucleotides read TGCAGCGGCAGGGACGATTTCACCGGCTACACCTTC. It specifies CSGRDDFTGYTF.

This clonotype was seen just once. This chain links TRBV7-7 with TRBJ2-1; 12 nucleotides line up with TRBD1. V shed 5 bases, J shed 9 bases, and the junction held 8 bases outside the gene matches. Germline V gives CDR1 SSHAT, CDR2 FNYEAQ (reference sequence). This CDR3 region has 15 residues. This CDR3 reads CASSSVGQGAGEQFF. The CDR3 coding sequence is TGTGCCAGCAGCAGTGTGGGACAGGGGGCTGGTGAGCAGTTCTTC.

The chain couples TRBV6-1 to TRBJ1-5; weak D call: TRBD1 (5 bases). This CDR3 has 15 residues. V was trimmed by 0 bases and J by 5 bases, leaving 11 bases between them. Germline CDR1 MNHNS, CDR2 SASEGT. This CDR3 is CASSEALAGDQPQHF. The DNA of the CDR3 is TGTGCCAGCAGTGAAGCGCTGGCGGGGGATCAGCCCCAGCATTTT.

The chain recombines TRBV9 with TRBJ2-7, with TRBD2 as a possible D gene (6 bases). Trimming shortened V by 4 bases and J by 6 bases, and 11 bases separated the two germline ends. Germline CDR1 and CDR2: SGDLS and YYNGEE. The CDR3 has 12 amino acids. Here the CDR3 reads CASSPHGGEQYF. Here the CDR3 DNA reads TGTGCCAGCAGCCCTCACGGGGGCGAGCAGTACTTC.

This clonotype turned up a few times. A much larger clone differs from this one at a single base, so this may be a read error. The rearrangement uses TRBV7-3 and TRBJ1-2; 8 bases are shared with TRBD1. Germline trimming cut 1 base from V and 4 bases from J; bases unmatched to any gene: 5. Germline-derived CDR1 and CDR2 are SGHTA and FQGTGA. The CDR3 is 15 amino acids. The CDR3 reads CASSLRRTGRYGYTF. The CDR3 DNA reads as TGTGCCAGCAGCTTAAGACGGACAGGGCGCTATGGCTACACCTTC. Filled out from reference TRBV7-3 and TRBJ1-2, the complete variable domain reads GAGVSQTPSNKVTEKGKYVELRCDPISGHTALYWYRQSLGQGPEFLIYFQGTGAADDSGLPNDRFFAVRPEGSVSTLKIQRTERGDSAVYLCASSLRRTGRYGYTFGSGTRLTVV.

A remark on this clonotype: A read error is possible here, since a much larger clone lies one base away. The chain carries TRBV29-1 and TRBJ2-7; D could derive from TRBD1 or TRBD2 (6 bases each). This CDR3 region has 15 residues. Germline CDR1 SQVTM, CDR2 ANQGSEA. Trimming left V 3 bases short and J 0 bases short, with 15 bases between. CDR3 amino acids: CSVEGPRGDSYEQYF. The CDR3 DNA follows: TGCAGCGTTGAGGGTCCAAGGGGGGACTCCTACGAGCAGTACTTC.

The rearrangement uses TRBV6-6 and TRBJ1-2; D possibly corresponds to TRBD1 (6 bases). V was pared by 11 bases and J by 4 bases, with 14 bases between. The CDR3 has 12 amino acids. Germline loops: CDR1 MNHNY, CDR2 SVGAGI (reference sequence). Here the CDR3 reads CAGSPDSYGYTF. CDR3 DNA: TGTGCCGGCTCTCCGGACAGCTATGGCTACACCTTC.

This sequence joins TRBV6-2 or TRBV6-3 and TRBJ1-4, with 7 bases lining up with TRBD1. There are 16 residues in the CDR3. Germline-derived CDR1 and CDR2 are MNHEY and SVGEGT. Germline trimming cut 5 bases from V and 8 bases from J; bases unmatched to any gene: 14. The DNA of the CDR3 is TGTGCCAGCAGTGCCCCACCGAGGGGGCGATGGGAAAAACTGTTTTTT. It encodes CASSAPPRGRWEKLFF.

This clonotype was counted only a few times. This chain uses TRBV24-1 with TRBJ2-3; 7 bases map to TRBD1. Trimming cost V 6 bases and J 4 bases; bases outside gene matches: 9. CDR1 is KGHDR, CDR2 SFDVKD, per germline. The CDR3 length is 15 residues. CDR3 nucleotides: TGTGCCACCAGTCCAGGGGGATTTGAAGCAGATACGCAGTATTTT. Its protein product is CATSPGGFEADTQYF.

The chain links TRBV20-1 to TRBJ2-3; 9 bases line up with TRBD2. The germline V gene encodes CDR1 DFQATT and CDR2 SNEGSKA (reference sequence). The junction had 9 bases not matched to a gene; V was cut back by 5 bases and J by 0 bases. The CDR3 totals 16 residues. The CDR3 DNA reads TGCAGTGCTCAGGATGGGCGGGAGGGGAGCACAGATACGCAGTATTTT. Translating it yields CSAQDGREGSTDTQYF.

The table lists this clonotype with a few counts. This rearrangement joins TRBV20-1 to TRBJ1-5; 7 bases line up with TRBD1. The CDR3 length is 15 residues. Germline V lookup: CDR1 DFQATT, CDR2 SNEGSKA (reference sequence). V was clipped by 5 bases and J by 4 bases; unmatched bases: 11. CDR3 residues: CSAEPLAGGNQPQHF. For the CDR3, the DNA is TGCAGTGCTGAACCACTAGCAGGGGGGAATCAGCCCCAGCATTTT.

The chain links TRBV5-6 to TRBJ2-1, with TRBD2 matching 11 bases. This CDR3 comprises 16 residues. CDR1 is SGHDT, CDR2 YYEEEE, per germline. V lost 3 bases to trimming and J lost 8 bases; unmatched junction nucleotides: 10. CDR3 nucleotide sequence: TGTGCCAGCAGCTCGAAACTAGCGGGAGTCCTCGATGAGCAGTTCTTC. Residues: CASSSKLAGVLDEQFF.

The chain combines TRBV7-9 with TRBJ2-5, with D uncertain. Germline V gives CDR1 SEHNR, CDR2 FQNEAQ (reference sequence). The CDR3 spans 11 residues. V lost 4 bases and J 8 bases, leaving 8 bases between the germline ends. Written as DNA, the CDR3 is TGTGCCAGCAGCTCCGATCATACCCAGTACTTC. Amino acids: CASSSDHTQYF.

V usage is TRBV20-1 and J usage is TRBJ1-2; 9 bases are a match to TRBD1. CDR1 is DFQATT, CDR2 SNEGSKA, per germline (reference sequence). Trimming took 5 bases from V and 8 from J; bases not matched to a gene: 9. The CDR3 has 13 amino acids. CDR3 loop: CSAPGQGLEGYTF. DNA of the CDR3: TGCAGTGCTCCGGGACAGGGATTAGAGGGCTACACCTTC.

This clonotype came up many times. The chain links TRBV29-1 to TRBJ1-2; D not resolved. This CDR3 has 11 amino acids. The ends were cut back, 7 bases at V and 4 bases at J, with 10 bases in the middle. Germline-derived CDR1 and CDR2 are SQVTM and ANQGSEA. CDR3 nucleotide sequence: TGCAGCGCTACGGTCCGCTATGGCTACACCTTC. Translation gives CSATVRYGYTF.

This chain uses TRBV18 with TRBJ2-4; 8 bases are a match to TRBD1. Germline CDR1 reads KGHSH; CDR2 reads LQKENI. J gave up 7 bases and V 1 base, and 6 bases lay outside the gene matches. The CDR3 contains 15 residues. The CDR3 DNA sequence: TGTGCCAGCTCACCACGTATCAGGGGGCTTAACATTCAGTACTTC. Translating it yields CASSPRIRGLNIQYF.

There are a few counts of this clonotype. V is TRBV20-1 and J is TRBJ2-1, with TRBD2 identical over 7 bases. Germline values: CDR1 DFQATT, CDR2 SNEGSKA (reference sequence). V lost 3 bases and J lost 0; bases outside the gene matches: 8. CDR3 length: 16 amino acids. The CDR3: CSARPAGGSSYNEQFF. The CDR3 DNA reads as TGCAGTGCTAGGCCCGCTGGCGGGAGCTCCTACAATGAGCAGTTCTTC.

The V call is TRBV2, the J call TRBJ1-2; a weak D match, TRBD1 (6 bases). Per germline, CDR1 SNHLY and CDR2 FYNNEI. V gave up 7 bases and J gave up 0 bases, with 15 bases separating them. The CDR3 contains 15 residues. The CDR3 DNA is TGTGCCAGCACCGATGGACAGCTGACTAACTATGGCTACACCTTC. Translating gives CASTDGQLTNYGYTF.

There are a few counts of this clonotype. The chain is built from TRBV30 and TRBJ1-4, with unresolved D. V was trimmed by 2 bases and J by 5 bases, leaving 9 bases between them. There are 13 residues in the CDR3. Germline V gives CDR1 GTSNPN, CDR2 SVGIG (reference sequence). The DNA of the CDR3 is TGTGCCTGGAGTCTACAGACAAATGAAAAACTGTTTTTT. Its translation is CAWSLQTNEKLFF.

This clonotype has a handful of counts. This sequence joins TRBV12-3 or TRBV12-4 and TRBJ2-6, with D tentatively TRBD2 (6 bases). V gave up 4 bases and J gave up 0 bases, with 13 bases separating them. This CDR3 has 17 amino acids. The CDR3 DNA reads TGTGCCAGCAGTTCCGGGCAGGAGGGCTCTGGGGCCAACGTCCTGACTTTC. This encodes CASSSGQEGSGANVLTF.

The CDR3 nucleotides are TGTGCCATCAGTGACCCCAGGTACGAGCAGTACTTC. Its protein product is CAISDPRYEQYF. The chain links TRBV10-3 to TRBJ2-7; D not resolved. The CDR3 is made up of 12 amino acids. Germline CDR1 is ENHRY and CDR2 is SYGVKD. Trimming removed 3 bases from V and 4 bases from J, with 7 bases in between.

This clonotype was counted ten times or more. The chain carries TRBV5-1 and TRBJ1-1; maybe TRBD1 (5 bases). V lost 4 bases and J lost 10, with 17 bases in between. The germline V gene encodes CDR1 SGHRS and CDR2 YFSETQ. This CDR3 has 13 amino acids. CDR3: CASSGDSGRGAFF. In DNA form, the CDR3 reads TGCGCCAGCAGCGGAGACAGCGGGCGCGGAGCTTTCTTT.

The rearrangement uses TRBV2 and TRBJ1-1; D not certain. The CDR3 is 14 residues long. Trimming removed 8 bases from V and 4 bases from J, with 17 bases in between. Germline CDR1 reads SNHLY; CDR2 reads FYNNEI. CDR3 loop: CASVIAGWSTEAFF. DNA for the CDR3: TGTGCCAGCGTCATCGCTGGTTGGAGCACTGAAGCTTTCTTT.

This clonotype was counted only a few times. The rearrangement joins TRBV18 to TRBJ1-2; D gene unclear. The germline V gene has CDR1 KGHSH and CDR2 LQKENI. CDR3 size: 14 residues. V lost 0 bases and J 5 bases, leaving 10 bases between the germline ends. Here the CDR3 DNA reads TGTGCCAGCTCACCACCCCGGGAAGGGTATGGCTACACCTTC. This encodes CASSPPREGYGYTF.

The chain combines TRBV9 with TRBJ2-5; TRBD1 aligns across 8 bases. Per the germline V gene, CDR1 is SGDLS and CDR2 is YYNGEE. The CDR3 runs 15 residues. Trimming removed 3 bases from V and 4 bases from J; junction bases left unmatched: 8. The CDR3 DNA sequence: TGTGCCAGCAGCGATGGACAGGGTGGGACAGAGACCCAGTACTTC. Translation: CASSDGQGGTETQYF.

Ten or more counts support this clonotype. The chain's CDR3 is CASSYQGYTEAFF. CDR3 nucleotide sequence: TGTGCCAGCAGTTACCAGGGATACACTGAAGCTTTCTTT. The chain is built from TRBV6-5 and TRBJ1-1; D may be TRBD1 (5 bases). V gave up 2 bases and J gave up 3 bases, with 7 bases separating them. This CDR3 has 13 residues. The germline CDR1 and CDR2 sequences are MNHEY and SVGAGI.